This TCR beta chain was recovered during a study of beta chain features in type 1 diabetes. V was pared by 5 bases and J by 3 bases, with 4 bases of the junction left unmatched. There are 14 residues in the CDR3. Germline-derived CDR1 and CDR2 are SGHTA and FQGTGA. This clone has just a few counts. The whole isolated RNA underwent reverse transcription, so sequencing captured expressed TCRB transcripts. This table comes from immunoSEQ multiplex PCR, and its TCRdb copy is limited to in-frame clones, with some not included. The sample carries under 900,000 clones, roughly a sixth recorded once. Sequenced input: naive CD4+ T cells from blood. The chain has TRBV7-3 and TRBJ2-3, with 8 positions matching TRBD2. The origin of this receptor is a young woman in good health. Here the CDR3 reads CASSRGLVTDTQYF. CDR3 DNA: TGTGCCAGCAGCCGGGGACTAGTGACAGATACGCAGTATTTT.